This entry concerns a single TCR beta chain. This clonotype was seen a handful of times. Its antigen has not been determined. No base qualities exist here, and no much larger clone lies one base off it. According to the germline V gene (reference sequence), CDR1 reads DFQATT and CDR2 reads SNEGSKA. Spanning cysteine to phenylalanine, the CDR3 consists of 13 amino acids. Of all the DNA, just the CDR3 is kept, 39 bases in frame from base 1. The V end gives up 7 bases and the J end 11 bases, leaving 10 bases in the junction not matched to a gene. The sample comes from a study of CD8 T cells in ankylosing spondylitis (dated by TCRdb to 2016 to 2017). General notes on the study: The study profiled T cell receptor beta repertoires in healthy donors and ankylosing spondylitis patients to find disease-linked TCR variants. Peripheral blood samples were taken, and synovial fluid was additionally collected from ankylosing spondylitis patients. The full study cohort comprised 25 or so ankylosing spondylitis patients and roughly 110 healthy donors.

Data came from an Illumina HiSeq 2500. Quantitative 5'-RACE with molecular barcodes was the method used to prepare the TCR beta libraries. The original pipeline was this. To identify disease-linked TCR variants, a new computational method was used, one built on a probabilistic model of VDJ rearrangement. The public reads were run again by TCRdb, first through fastp at Q25 and then through MiXCR, and only productive beta chains were kept. Duplicate CDR3 protein sequences are folded into a single record with the most common DNA and genes. TCRdb's processing, not the authors' own work, is the source of the V and J calls. This sample holds about 250,000 distinct CDR3 sequences; approximately 30% were observed only once. The top ten clones comprise around 4.5% of the sample. What the authors observed across the whole study: Significant enrichment of the disease-linked clones was reported in matched synovial fluid samples from ankylosing spondylitis patients. Some motif variants had previously been reported in the synovial fluid and blood of reactive arthritis patients, which suggests shared mechanisms of disease initiation. A TCR beta motif made up of fewer than 10 highly homologous amino acid variants appeared to be characteristic of blood from ankylosing spondylitis patients. A CD8+ phenotype was shown by the disease-linked clones, which were found at relatively low frequencies in peripheral blood.

The specimen was blood, either unsorted or a sorted T cell fraction (not recorded which). This TCR was recovered from a male donor with ankylosing spondylitis or in good health (not recorded which). The V gene is TRBV20-1 and the J gene is TRBJ2-1, with 11 bases matching TRBD2. The CDR3 region has the sequence CSVNSGTSGKQFF. The nucleotide sequence is given as TGCAGTGTTAACTCCGGGACTAGCGGTAAGCAGTTCTTC.